The text below deals with one T cell receptor beta chain. The CDR3 is 17 amino acids. Germline CDR1 is MNHEY and CDR2 is SMNVEV (reference sequence). Trimming took 5 bases from V and 5 from J, leaving 24 bases between them. These data come from a study of shared clonotypes between healthy human individuals. It was roughly 190 ng DNA, about 30,000 T cell genomes, that sorted-subset replicate PCRs used. Libraries were prepared by immunoSEQ multiplex PCR; TCRdb keeps only in-frame clonotypes and omits some of them. The table lists approximately 1.1 million clones, around 78% of them singletons. Sequenced sample: memory CD4+ T cells from PBMCs. Subset described: CD45RA-negative fraction. The source of this sequence is a man between 18 and 35 years old in good health. Some clones in this sample may be carry-over from other donors' samples. This chain uses TRBV27 with TRBJ2-5; D gene ambiguous. The CDR3 is CASSRYGIRLSSETQYF. The CDR3 region has the DNA TGTGCCAGCAGTCGGTACGGTATTCGTTTGAGTTCGGAGACCCAGTACTTC.